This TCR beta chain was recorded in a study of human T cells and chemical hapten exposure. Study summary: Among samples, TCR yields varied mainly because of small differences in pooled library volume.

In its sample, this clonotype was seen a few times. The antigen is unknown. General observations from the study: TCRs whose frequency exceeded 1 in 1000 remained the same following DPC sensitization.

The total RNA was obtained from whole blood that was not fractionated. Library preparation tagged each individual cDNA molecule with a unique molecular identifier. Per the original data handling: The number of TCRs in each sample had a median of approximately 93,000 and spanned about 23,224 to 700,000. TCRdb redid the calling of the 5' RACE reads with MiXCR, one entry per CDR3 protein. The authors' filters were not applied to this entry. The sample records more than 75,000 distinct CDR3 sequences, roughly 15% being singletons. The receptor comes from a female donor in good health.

Here the CDR3 DNA reads TGTGCCAGCAGTTTGCACGACTACAATGAGCAGTTCTTC. This translates into CASSLHDYNEQFF. The gene calls are TRBV12-3 or TRBV12-4 and TRBJ2-1; D is unclear. The CDR3 sequence is 13 residues long. V dropped 3 bases and J dropped 3 bases, with 6 bases sitting between them.